The 27 T cell receptor beta chains given below trace back to one sample, sequenced in a study of preoperative IRX-2 immunotherapy in early breast cancer. Indicated treatment: preoperative locoregional IRX-2 cytokine immunotherapy. Here immunoSEQ multiplex PCR was the method, and the copy in TCRdb shows in-frame clones only, minus some. The data contain more than 20,000 clones, 70% to 90% of them seen just once; the ten biggest clones take up less than 1.5%. The sequences come from lymph node tissue, collected after IRX-2 immunotherapy. These receptors came from a human donor with breast cancer.

This clone was seen only a few times. This chain links TRBV6-8 with TRBJ2-1; 9 bases fit TRBD2. Germline V gene sequence: CDR1 MNHGY, CDR2 SAAAGT. The CDR3 extends over 15 amino acids. Germline trimming cut 5 bases from V and 6 bases from J; bases unmatched to any gene: 8. The CDR3 spells CASSETSGSRNEQFF. The CDR3 DNA follows: TGTGCCAGCAGTGAGACTAGCGGATCTCGCAATGAGCAGTTCTTC.

J is TRBJ1-5 and V is TRBV15; D is uncertain. Germline assignment: CDR1 LNHNV and CDR2 YYDKDF (reference sequence). The CDR3 extends over 14 amino acids. The V end lost 5 bases, the J end lost 0 bases, and 8 bases lay between the germline ends. CDR3 bases: TGTGCCACCAGCCGCCCGGGTAGCAATCAGCCCCAGCATTTT. As protein: CATSRPGSNQPQHF.

J is TRBJ1-1 and V is TRBV5-1, with D possibly matching TRBD1 (6 bases). Trimming removed 2 bases at V and 1 base at J, with 9 bases between. Germline V gives CDR1 SGHRS, CDR2 YFSETQ. The CDR3 contains 14 residues. In DNA, the CDR3 is TGCGCCAGCAGCTTACAGGACAGGAACACTGAAGCTTTCTTT. Translation: CASSLQDRNTEAFF.

This clone showed up just a few times. The genes are TRBV14 and TRBJ1-4, with D perhaps matching TRBD1 (6 bases). The CDR3 contains 13 residues. V was shortened by 6 bases and J by 8 bases, with 13 bases between the two germline ends. Germline CDR1 SGHDN, CDR2 FVKESK. The chain's CDR3 is CASRHTGFEKLFF. The CDR3 DNA follows: TGTGCCAGCAGACACACAGGGTTCGAAAAACTGTTTTTT.

The V call is TRBV19, the J call TRBJ1-2; 7 bases are shared with TRBD1. The J segment lost 8 bases and the V segment lost 3 bases, leaving 9 bases of the junction unmatched. This CDR3 has 14 residues. Germline CDR1 reads LNHDA; CDR2 reads SQIVND (reference sequence). Written as DNA, the CDR3 is TGTGCCAGTAGTATGCTCGGGCAGGGGGTGGGCTACACCTTC. Residues: CASSMLGQGVGYTF.

A word on this clone: One end of the junction varies from germline; a read error may be responsible. The rearrangement joins TRBV19 to TRBJ2-7, with TRBD1 identical over 12 bases. CDR3 length: 13 amino acids. CDR1 LNHDA and CDR2 SQIVND come from the germline V gene (reference sequence). The CDR3 sequence: CASAGTGGEAAHF. The CDR3 nucleotides are TGTGCCAGCGCCGGGACAGGGGGCGAAGCAGCACACTTC.

As concerns this clone: Compared with germline, one end of the junction differs, possibly owing to a read error. CDR3 nucleotide sequence: TGTGCCAGCAGCCCCAAGGGGCTGAATACTGAAGCTTTCTTT. Residues: CASSPKGLNTEAFF. V and J are TRBV11-3 and TRBJ1-1, with a weak D call TRBD1 (5 bases). This CDR3 spans 14 amino acids. Germline-derived CDR1 and CDR2 are SGHNT and YENEEA.

The count of this clone is one. The rearrangement joins TRBV23-1 to TRBJ2-1; the D is unclear. TRBV23-1 is placed among ORFs of uncertain function. This CDR3 spans 18 amino acids. V gave up 0 bases and J gave up 4 bases, with 19 bases separating them. The CDR3 sequence is CASSQSALDVSRYNEQFF. The DNA of the CDR3 is TGCGCCAGCAGTCAATCGGCCCTGGACGTCTCCCGATACAATGAGCAGTTCTTC.

V is TRBV18 and J is TRBJ1-1, with TRBD1 matching 9 bases. The germline V gene has CDR1 KGHSH and CDR2 LQKENI. There are 15 residues in the CDR3. Trimming at V came to 9 bases and at J to 3 bases, leaving 11 bases not matched to a gene. The CDR3 sequence: CASSGDRGTYTEAFF. The CDR3 DNA reads as TGTGCCAGTTCCGGTGACAGGGGGACTTACACTGAAGCTTTCTTT.

V usage is TRBV19 and J usage is TRBJ1-2; maybe TRBD1 (6 bases). The CDR3 spans 12 residues. The V gene's germline CDR1 is LNHDA and CDR2 SQIVND (reference sequence). The germline V and J ends were trimmed by 11 bases and 4 bases, with 14 bases remaining between them. In nucleotides, the CDR3 is TGTGCCGTCAGGACAGTTTTCTATGGCTACACCTTC. This translates into CAVRTVFYGYTF. Full variable domain (rest looked up from reference TRBV19 and TRBJ1-2): DGGITQSPKYLFRKEGQNVTLSCEQNLNHDAMYWYRQDPGQGLRLIYYSQIVNDFQKGDIAEGYSVSREKKESFPLTVTSAQKNPTAFYLCAVRTVFYGYTFGSGTRLTVV.

The chain carries TRBV23-1 and TRBJ2-2; 8 nucleotides align to TRBD2. TRBV23-1 is placed among ORFs of uncertain function. V dropped 6 bases and J dropped 4; count of bases not matched to a gene: 10. CDR3 size: 16 residues. CDR3 residues: CASSLGSGAITGELFF. CDR3 DNA: TGCGCCAGCAGCTTGGGTAGCGGGGCCATCACCGGGGAGCTGTTTTTT.

The rearrangement uses TRBV19 and TRBJ1-2; the D gene is possibly TRBD1 (6 bases). This CDR3 contains 13 residues. Germline lookup yields CDR1 LNHDA and CDR2 SQIVND (reference sequence). The V and J ends lost 5 bases and 4 bases respectively, with 11 bases between them. CDR3: CASSSTGIYGYTF. In nucleotides, the CDR3 is TGTGCCAGTAGTTCAACAGGGATCTATGGCTACACCTTC.

Concerning this clone itself: One end of the junction fails to match germline, which may point to a read error. V and J are TRBV19 and TRBJ1-5, with TRBD1 as a possible D gene (6 bases). The CDR3 extends over 15 amino acids. Germline CDR1 LNHDA, CDR2 SQIVND (reference sequence). The CDR3 loop reads CASSRTRGGNQPQHF. The CDR3 DNA follows: TGTGCCAGTAGTAGGACAAGGGGGGGCAACCAGCCCCAGCATTTT. The whole variable domain, filled in from reference TRBV19 and TRBJ1-5, reads DGGITQSPKYLFRKEGQNVTLSCEQNLNHDAMYWYRQDPGQGLRLIYYSQIVNDFQKGDIAEGYSVSREKKESFPLTVTSAQKNPTAFYLCASSRTRGGNQPQHFGDGTRLSIL.

The rearrangement links TRBV6-8 to TRBJ2-1; D is perhaps TRBD1 (5 bases). Germline CDR1 and CDR2: MNHGY and SAAAGT. This CDR3 contains 14 residues. Trimming pared 6 bases from V and 0 bases from J, leaving 9 bases between. DNA for the CDR3: TGTGCCAGCAGCAAAGACAGCTCCTACAATGAGCAGTTCTTC. This gives the protein CASSKDSSYNEQFF.

The chain has TRBV6-8 and TRBJ2-1; no firm D call. Trimming stripped 4 bases from V and 6 bases from J, with 7 bases between. The CDR3 runs to 12 residues. The germline CDR1 and CDR2 sequences are MNHGY and SAAAGT. As DNA, the CDR3 is TGTGCCAGCAGTTTTACCCCCAATGAGCAGTTCTTC. Encoded protein: CASSFTPNEQFF.

J is TRBJ1-5 and V is TRBV6-8; maybe TRBD1 (6 bases). The CDR3 length is 14 residues. With 4 bases removed from V and 3 bases from J, the gap between germline ends came to 10 bases. The germline V gene has CDR1 MNHGY and CDR2 SAAAGT. The CDR3 reads CASSSRGLNQPQHF. The CDR3 nucleotides are TGTGCCAGCAGTTCCAGGGGCCTCAATCAGCCCCAGCATTTT.

This chain joins TRBV12-5 and TRBJ1-3, with D unclear. Germline assignment: CDR1 LGHNT and CDR2 FRNRAP. This CDR3 region has 13 residues. The V end lost 3 bases, the J end lost 4 bases, and 7 bases lay between the germline ends. CDR3 amino acids: CASGFSGGNTIYF. The CDR3 DNA sequence: TGTGCTAGTGGTTTTTCGGGGGGAAACACCATATATTTT.

This sequence joins TRBV19 and TRBJ2-3; D might be TRBD2 (7 bases). Germline CDR1 LNHDA, CDR2 SQIVND (reference sequence). This CDR3 is 15 amino acids long. Deletions cut 2 bases from V and 3 bases from J, with 12 bases between. The CDR3 is CASSIMGGATDTQYF. In DNA form, the CDR3 reads TGTGCCAGTAGTATAATGGGGGGGGCAACAGATACGCAGTATTTT.

The DNA of the CDR3 is TGCGCCAGCAGCCGACCCGGGACTAGTTTGGAGACCCAGTACTTC. Translated, it gives CASSRPGTSLETQYF. The V gene is TRBV5-1, the J gene TRBJ2-5, with TRBD2 identical over 8 bases. The CDR3 runs 15 residues. Germline V gives CDR1 SGHRS, CDR2 YFSETQ. V lost 4 bases, J lost 5 bases, and 10 bases stayed unmatched.

The V and J genes are TRBV5-1 and TRBJ2-1; TRBD2 matches 10 bases. The CDR3 contains 17 residues. The V and J ends lost 3 bases and 0 bases, in that order; junction bases with no gene match: 6. From germline, CDR1 is SGHRS and CDR2 YFSETQ. The CDR3 here is CASSSSSGGSSYNEQFF. The DNA for the CDR3 is TGCGCCAGCAGCTCTTCTAGCGGGGGAAGCTCCTACAATGAGCAGTTCTTC.

Here the CDR3 reads CASTFMTGSDSPLHF. In DNA, the CDR3 is TGTGCCAGCACCTTCATGACAGGGTCTGATTCACCCCTCCACTTT. The chain employs TRBV11-3 and TRBJ1-6; 7 bases map to TRBD1. CDR1 and CDR2 from the germline V gene are SGHNT and YENEEA. The CDR3 has 15 amino acids. J lost 8 bases, V lost 7 bases, and 11 bases had no gene match.

The CDR3 DNA sequence: TGCGCCAGCAGCCCCAGGGGGGGACCTGGGGCCAACGTCCTGACTTTC. Translation gives CASSPRGGPGANVLTF. J is TRBJ2-6 and V is TRBV5-1, with D perhaps assigned TRBD1 or TRBD2 (7 bases each). Germline CDR1 and CDR2: SGHRS and YFSETQ. With 4 bases removed from V and 2 bases from J, the gap between germline ends came to 13 bases. This CDR3 has 16 amino acids.

The chain uses TRBV25-1 and TRBJ1-2; maybe TRBD1 (6 bases). This CDR3 is built from 15 residues. In germline, CDR1 is MGHDK, CDR2 SYGVNS. V lost 3 bases and J 7 bases, leaving 18 bases between the germline ends. CDR3: CASSDDQTGFGGYTF. The DNA of the CDR3 is TGTGCCAGCAGTGATGATCAGACAGGATTCGGTGGCTACACCTTC.

The chain is built from TRBV27 and TRBJ1-5; the D is unclear. Germline V CDR1 and CDR2: MNHEY, SMNVEV (reference sequence). V was shortened by 3 bases and J by 0 bases, with 9 bases between the two germline ends. The CDR3 spans 15 residues. The CDR3 nucleotides are TGTGCCAGCAGTTTTGACCCTTATAGCAATCAGCCCCAGCATTTT. Its protein is CASSFDPYSNQPQHF.

V gene TRBV11-3 combines with J gene TRBJ1-3; TRBD1 is a possible D gene (5 bases). V lost 3 bases and J lost 2, with 11 bases in between. CDR3 size: 15 residues. Germline CDR1 and CDR2: SGHNT and YENEEA. The CDR3 DNA reads TGTGCCAGCAGCTTTATCTCGGGGGCTGGAAACACCATATATTTT. This gives the protein CASSFISGAGNTIYF.

The chain combines TRBV5-1 with TRBJ2-7; D is perhaps TRBD1 or TRBD2 (5 bases each). Germline V gene sequence: CDR1 SGHRS, CDR2 YFSETQ. The V gene lost 3 bases and the J gene lost 2 bases, with 15 bases spanning the gap. CDR3 size: 15 residues. The CDR3 spells CASSSPRDGTYEQYF. The CDR3 DNA reads as TGCGCCAGCAGCTCCCCCCGGGACGGAACCTACGAGCAGTACTTC. Supplemented by reference TRBV5-1 and TRBJ2-7, the full variable domain reads KAGVTQTPRYLIKTRGQQVTLSCSPISGHRSVSWYQQTPGQGLQFLFEYFSETQRNKGNFPGRFSGRQFSNSRSEMNVSTLELGDSALYLCASSSPRDGTYEQYFGPGTRLTVT.

This rearrangement joins TRBV6-8 to TRBJ2-5; D is unresolved. The CDR3 totals 13 residues. Germline CDR1 and CDR2: MNHGY and SAAAGT. V was clipped by 7 bases and J by 5 bases, with 14 bases between them. The CDR3 coding sequence is TGTGCCAGCACCCCCCCGGTAGGGGAGACCCAGTACTTC. Encoded protein: CASTPPVGETQYF.